This T cell receptor (beta chain) was identified during a study of control samples from healthy donors and cancer patients. A note on this clone: One junction end does not reproduce the germline sequence, and a read error may be involved.

Repertoires were generated with immunoSEQ multiplex PCR, while TCRdb's copy carries only in-frame clones and drops some. The table shows about 150,000 clones, with 80% to 95% occurring only once. Sample: blood. The receptor's source is a woman aged 25 to 45 in good health.

The CDR3 DNA reads as TGTGCTAGCAGCCGGGGTCAAGACTACGAGCAGTACTTC. Protein: CASSRGQDYEQYF. The V and J genes are TRBV7-7 and TRBJ2-7; TRBD2 might be the D (5 bases). Germline V gene sequence: CDR1 SSHAT, CDR2 FNYEAQ (reference sequence). The CDR3 has 13 amino acids.